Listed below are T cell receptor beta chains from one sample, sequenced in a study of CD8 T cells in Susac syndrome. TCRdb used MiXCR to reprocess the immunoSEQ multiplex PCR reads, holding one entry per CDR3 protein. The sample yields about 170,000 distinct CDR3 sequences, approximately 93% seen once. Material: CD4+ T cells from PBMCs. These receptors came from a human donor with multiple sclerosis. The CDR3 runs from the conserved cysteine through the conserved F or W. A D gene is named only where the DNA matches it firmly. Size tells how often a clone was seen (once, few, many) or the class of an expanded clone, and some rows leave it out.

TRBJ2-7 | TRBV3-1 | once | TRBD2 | CASSLSGGAGYEQYF | TGTGCCAGCAGCCTAAGCGGGGGGGCCGGATACGAGCAGTACTTC
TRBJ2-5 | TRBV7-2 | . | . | CATSRKVGAIETQYF | TGTGCCACCTCTAGGAAGGTGGGAGCCATAGAGACCCAGTACTTC
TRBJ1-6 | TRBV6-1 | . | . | CASTPWNSPLHF | TGTGCCAGCACGCCCTGGAATTCACCCCTCCACTTT
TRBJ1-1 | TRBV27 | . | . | CASSLRGTGTEAFF | TGTGCCAGCAGTTTAAGGGGCACAGGCACTGAAGCTTTCTTT
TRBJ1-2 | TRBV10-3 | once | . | CAIRSADKNYGYTF | TGTGCCATCAGGTCGGCAGACAAGAACTATGGCTACACCTTC
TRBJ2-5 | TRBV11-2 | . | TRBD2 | CASTPRGGRETQYF | TGTGCCAGCACACCGCGGGGGGGCAGGGAGACCCAGTACTTC
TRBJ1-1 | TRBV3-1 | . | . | CASSHTTGGGTEAFF | TGTGCCAGCAGCCATACCACAGGCGGAGGCACTGAAGCTTTCTTT
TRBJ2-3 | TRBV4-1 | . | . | CASSQRLHTDTQYF | TGCGCCAGCAGCCAAAGACTCCACACAGATACGCAGTATTTT
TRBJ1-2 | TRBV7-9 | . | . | CASSLQGIYGYTF | TGTGCCAGCAGCTTACAGGGGATCTATGGCTACACCTTC
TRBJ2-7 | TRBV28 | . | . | CASSPPGYEQYF | TGTGCCAGCAGTCCCCCCGGCTACGAGCAGTACTTC
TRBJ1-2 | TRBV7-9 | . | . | CASTSSAVPNYGYTF | TGTGCCAGCACCTCATCGGCGGTACCTAACTATGGCTACACCTTC
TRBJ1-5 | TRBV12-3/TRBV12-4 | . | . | CASSPAGQMSNQPQHF | TGTGCCAGCAGTCCCGCCGGACAGATGAGCAATCAGCCCCAGCATTTT
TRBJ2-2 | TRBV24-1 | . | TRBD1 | CATSVDRGIGGELFF | TGTGCCACCAGTGTAGACAGGGGAATTGGCGGGGAGCTGTTTTTT
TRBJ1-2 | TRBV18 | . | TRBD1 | CASSRDSLNYGYTF | TGTGCCAGCTCAAGGGACAGCCTTAACTATGGCTACACCTTC
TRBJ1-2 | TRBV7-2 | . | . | CASSPGAGDLYGYTF | TGTGCCAGCAGCCCAGGGGCAGGGGATTTGTATGGCTACACCTTC
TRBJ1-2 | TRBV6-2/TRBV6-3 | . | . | CASKSRSYTF | TGTGCCAGCAAAAGTAGGTCCTACACCTTC
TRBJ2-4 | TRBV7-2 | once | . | CASSPGVLNIQYF | TGTGCCAGCAGCCCCGGGGTCTTAAACATTCAGTACTTC
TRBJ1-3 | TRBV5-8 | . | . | CASSRVGNTIYF | TGTGCCAGCAGTCGTGTTGGAAACACCATATATTTT
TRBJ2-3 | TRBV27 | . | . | CASSLSYRDTQYF | TGTGCCAGCAGTTTATCATACAGGGATACGCAGTATTTT
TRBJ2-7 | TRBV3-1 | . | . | CASSQFTSSYEQYF | TGTGCCAGCAGCCAATTTACATCCTCCTACGAGCAGTACTTC
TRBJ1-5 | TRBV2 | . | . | CASSVVNSNQPQHF | TGTGCCAGCAGTGTAGTAAATAGCAATCAGCCCCAGCATTTT
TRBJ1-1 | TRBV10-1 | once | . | CASSESSPGTEAFF | TGCGCCAGCAGTGAGTCTTCCCCGGGAACTGAAGCTTTCTTT
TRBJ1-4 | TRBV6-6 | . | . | CATGSGATNEKLFF | TGTGCCACCGGGTCGGGGGCAACTAATGAAAAACTGTTTTTT
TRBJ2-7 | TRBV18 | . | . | CASSPWAGPEQYF | TGTGCCAGCTCACCATGGGCAGGACCCGAGCAGTACTTC
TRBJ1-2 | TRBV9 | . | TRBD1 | CASSVGTPGQGAAGGYTF | TGTGCCAGCAGCGTAGGGACCCCGGGACAGGGGGCGGCAGGTGGCTACACCTTC
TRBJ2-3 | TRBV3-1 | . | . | CASGSPADTQYF | TGTGCCAGCGGGTCGCCCGCGGATACGCAGTATTTT
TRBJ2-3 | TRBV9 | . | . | CASSVEGPRGHTDTQYF | TGTGCCAGCAGCGTAGAGGGACCCCGGGGGCACACAGATACGCAGTATTTT
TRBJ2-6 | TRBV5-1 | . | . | CASSLGGIPSGANVLTF | TGCGCCAGCAGTCTAGGGGGAATCCCCTCTGGGGCCAACGTCCTGACTTTC
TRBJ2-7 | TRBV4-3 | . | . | CASSQDPGRGAYEQYF | TGCGCCAGCAGCCAAGATCCCGGGCGGGGAGCTTACGAGCAGTACTTC